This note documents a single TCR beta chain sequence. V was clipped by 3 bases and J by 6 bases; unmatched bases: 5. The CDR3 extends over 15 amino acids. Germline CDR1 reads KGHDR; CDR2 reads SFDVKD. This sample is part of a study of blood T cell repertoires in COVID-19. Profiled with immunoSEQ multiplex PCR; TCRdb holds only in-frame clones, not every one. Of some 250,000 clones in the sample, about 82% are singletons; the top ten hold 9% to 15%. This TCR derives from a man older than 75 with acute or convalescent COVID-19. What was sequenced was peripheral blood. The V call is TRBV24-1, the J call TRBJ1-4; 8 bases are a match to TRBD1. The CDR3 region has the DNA TGTGCCACCAGTGATCCCGGGACAGGAGATGAAAAACTGTTTTTT. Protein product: CATSDPGTGDEKLFF.